A selection of T cell receptor beta chains follows, all from one sample in a study of T cell responses to AZD1222 COVID-19 vaccine. Using immunoSEQ multiplex PCR, the repertoire was profiled, and TCRdb retains in-frame clones only, with some absent. The sample includes about 59,000 clones, 80% to 90% of them seen just once. The input for sequencing was peripheral blood, taken 28 days after the second AZD1222 dose. These receptors were collected from an adult who received the AZD1222 COVID-19 vaccine. Both conserved end residues are part of each CDR3. D genes are given only for firm matches.

-	TRBV20-1	TRBJ2-5	TGCAGTGCTGCCTTACAAGAGACCCAGTACTTC	CSAALQETQYF
TRBD2	TRBV2	TRBJ2-2	TGTGCCAGCATTGCCGGACTGGGAGGGGAGACCACCGGGGAGCTGTTTTTT	CASIAGLGGETTGELFF
TRBD2	TRBV9	TRBJ2-7	TGTGCCAGCAGCGTAGCAGCTAGCGGTCGCTACGAGCAGTACTTC	CASSVAASGRYEQYF
-	TRBV30	TRBJ2-5	TGTGCCTGGAGTGTTGACGCCGGCGGGGAGACCCAGTACTTC	CAWSVDAGGETQYF
TRBD2	TRBV7-8	TRBJ2-5	TGTGCCAGCAGCCTCGGGGGGGGCCTAGAGACCCAGTACTTC	CASSLGGGLETQYF
-	TRBV5-5	TRBJ2-7	TGTGCCAGCAGCTTTTGGCTTTCTTCCTACGAGCAGTACTTC	CASSFWLSSYEQYF
TRBD2	TRBV5-1	TRBJ2-2	TGCGCCAGCAGCCAGGGACTAGCGCGCACCGGGGAGCTGTTTTTT	CASSQGLARTGELFF
-	TRBV18	TRBJ1-4	TGTGCCAGCTCACCCATGAATGAAAAACTGTTTTTT	CASSPMNEKLFF
-	TRBV4-2	TRBJ2-5	TGTGCCAGCAGCCAAGTGGGGCGGGGCTATCAAGAGACCCAGTACTTC	CASSQVGRGYQETQYF
TRBD2	TRBV19	TRBJ2-7	TGTGCCAGTATGGAGACAGGAACGCTACTAGCGGGGGAGCAGTACTTC	CASMETGTLLAGEQYF